Sequencing of this T cell receptor beta chain was carried out in a study of pediatric ulcerative colitis. Findings and caveats of the study: No controls had the two rectal clonotypes shared by ulcerative colitis patients. Repertoires came from total lymphocyte DNA, not specific subsets. Ulcerative colitis patients shared more blood-rectal clones than controls. Acute severe colitis showed lower rectal diversity from clonal expansions.

Assay used: immunoSEQ multiplex PCR; TCRdb lists only in-frame clones, some missing. The sample records about 64,000 clones, over 65% being singletons. V lost 5 bases to trimming and J lost 2 bases, with 13 bases between them. Germline assignment: CDR1 SGHAT and CDR2 FQNNGV. The CDR3 has 15 residues. Of note for this clone: The antigen is unknown.

The source material was blood. The chain carries TRBV11-2 and TRBJ2-4, with D possibly TRBD2 on 5 matching bases. This receptor was obtained from a boy younger than 18 with moderate ulcerative colitis. In nucleotides, the CDR3 is TGTGCCAGCAGCCCGAGCCCGGGAACCAAAAACATTCAGTACTTC. This gives the protein CASSPSPGTKNIQYF.